The present entry profiles one T cell receptor (beta chain) with its context. Germline CDR1 is SGHNT and CDR2 is YYREEE (reference sequence). The CDR3 length is 16 residues. The trim removed 0 bases at V and 7 bases at J, leaving 8 bases unmatched. Per the original data handling: Reference gene primer amplification yielded estimated nucleated cell counts. Clones were read by immunoSEQ multiplex PCR, and TCRdb kept only the in-frame ones, dropping some. V and J calls and clone size are those listed in that table; D and trimming were worked out from the DNA. The sample comprises some 170,000 clones, around four fifths of which are singletons, and 2.5% to 3.5% rests with the top ten. The data were taken from a study of blood T cell repertoires in COVID-19. Whole-study context: COVID-19 samples collected from the United States, Italy and Spain covered acute and convalescent phases. From T cells, B-cell-depleted T cells, or PBMCs came the material, which was cDNA or gDNA.

The chain couples TRBV5-4 to TRBJ1-2; 11 nucleotides align to TRBD1. This TCR derives from a man between 65 and 85 years old with acute or convalescent COVID-19. Sequenced material: peripheral blood. This CDR3 is CASSLDTGQGAGGYTF. The CDR3 bases are TGTGCCAGCAGCTTGGATACCGGACAGGGGGCGGGTGGCTACACCTTC.